Following are 11 T cell receptor beta chains from one sample sequenced in a study of blood T cell repertoires in COVID-19. Assay used: immunoSEQ multiplex PCR; TCRdb lists only in-frame clones, some missing. The table has around 41,000 clones, approximately 84% seen once; the top ten hold roughly 13%. Sequencing was performed on peripheral blood. These TCRs come from a human donor in a cohort sampled during active COVID-19.

The chain carries TRBV7-9 and TRBJ1-3, with D uncertain. CDR1 SEHNR and CDR2 FQNEAQ come from the germline V gene (reference sequence). V lost 4 bases and J lost 2, with 9 bases in between. The CDR3 has 14 residues. The chain's CDR3 is CASSSAAPGNTIYF. CDR3 sequence (DNA): TGTGCCAGCAGCTCAGCGGCCCCTGGAAACACCATATATTTT.

As DNA, the CDR3 is TGTGCCAGCAGCAGGACTAGCGGGGGCCAGGAGCAGTACTTC. Amino acid sequence: CASSRTSGGQEQYF. V is TRBV3-1 (or the pseudogene TRBV3-2) and J is TRBJ2-7; 13 nucleotides agree with TRBD2. Trimming removed 5 bases from V and 7 bases from J; junction bases left unmatched: 5. Germline assignment: CDR1 LGHDT and CDR2 YNNKEL (reference sequence). The length of the CDR3 is 14 residues.

This clone was detected only a few times. The rearrangement uses TRBV9 and TRBJ1-2; D not certain. CDR3 length: 15 residues. The germline V and J ends were trimmed by 0 bases and 0 bases, with 9 bases remaining between them. Germline V lookup: CDR1 SGDLS, CDR2 YYNGEE. The CDR3 DNA follows: TGTGCCAGCAGCGTAGGGGAGGGCGCTAACTATGGCTACACCTTC. It yields the protein CASSVGEGANYGYTF.

This rearrangement joins TRBV19 to TRBJ2-1; 14 bases align to TRBD2. This CDR3 has 14 amino acids. The ends lost 10 bases at V and 13 bases at J; junction bases unmatched: 12. From germline, CDR1 is LNHDA and CDR2 SQIVND (reference sequence). The chain's CDR3 is CATSTSGGASIQFF. CDR3 in DNA: TGTGCCACCTCGACTAGCGGGGGGGCCAGTATTCAGTTCTTC.

The chain uses TRBV6-5 and TRBJ2-7, with 9 bases that match TRBD1. The V gene's germline CDR1 is MNHEY and CDR2 SVGAGI. This CDR3 spans 15 amino acids. V lost 3 bases and J lost 5; bases outside the gene matches: 8. The CDR3: CASSYIGTGTHEQYF. The CDR3 DNA follows: TGTGCCAGCAGTTATATCGGGACAGGGACCCACGAGCAGTACTTC.

V is TRBV7-9 and J is TRBJ2-6, with TRBD1 matching over 8 bases. CDR1 is SEHNR and CDR2 is FQNEAQ in the germline V gene (reference sequence). Trimming cost V 5 bases and J 0 bases; bases outside gene matches: 9. CDR3 length: 18 residues. The DNA of the CDR3 is TGTGCCAGCAGCCTAGGACAGGGCCCCAGCTCTGGGGCCAACGTCCTGACTTTC. This sequence encodes CASSLGQGPSSGANVLTF.

CDR3 loop: CAISERGRGTGELFF. CDR3 DNA: TGTGCCATCAGTGAGAGGGGGAGAGGCACCGGGGAGCTGTTTTTT. The chain carries TRBV10-3 and TRBJ2-2; D might be TRBD1 (6 bases). CDR1 is ENHRY and CDR2 is SYGVKD in the germline V gene. There are 15 residues in the CDR3. V dropped 2 bases and J dropped 4 bases, with 11 bases sitting between them.

This chain links TRBV19 with TRBJ1-3; D is ambiguous. The V gene's germline CDR1 is LNHDA and CDR2 SQIVND (reference sequence). Trimming shortened V by 3 bases and J by 7 bases, and 13 bases separated the two germline ends. The CDR3 covers 14 residues. CDR3 DNA: TGTGCCAGTAGTATCCCCATTGGAGGGAACACCATATATTTT. Its protein is CASSIPIGGNTIYF.

The chain recombines TRBV5-1 with TRBJ2-7; TRBD2 aligns across 8 bases. CDR1 SGHRS and CDR2 YFSETQ come from the germline V gene. This CDR3 spans 14 amino acids. Trimming took 1 base from V and 4 from J; bases not matched to a gene: 4. CDR3 residues: CASSLLPGGYEQYF. Here the CDR3 DNA reads TGCGCCAGCAGCTTGCTGCCGGGGGGGTACGAGCAGTACTTC.

The chain combines TRBV5-1 with TRBJ1-5; D is perhaps TRBD1 (6 bases). V lost 0 bases to trimming and J lost 4 bases, with 11 bases between them. Germline assignment: CDR1 SGHRS and CDR2 YFSETQ. The CDR3 contains 15 residues. CDR3 bases: TGCGCCAGCAGCTTGGACACAGGGTCAAATCAGCCCCAGCATTTT. Translation: CASSLDTGSNQPQHF.

The chain has TRBV2 and TRBJ1-1; 8 bases fit TRBD1. This CDR3 contains 14 residues. V lost 7 bases and J lost 2; bases outside the gene matches: 6. Looked up from germline, CDR1 is SNHLY and CDR2 is FYNNEI. In DNA form, the CDR3 reads TGTGCCAGCAACCGGGACAGGTACAACACTGAAGCTTTCTTT. Protein: CASNRDRYNTEAFF. Full variable domain (missing parts from reference TRBV2 and TRBJ1-1): EPEVTQTPSHQVTQMGQEVILRCVPISNHLYFYWYRQILGQKVEFLVSFYNNEISEKSEIFDDQFSVERPDGSNFTLKIRSTKLEDSAMYFCASNRDRYNTEAFFGQGTRLTVV.